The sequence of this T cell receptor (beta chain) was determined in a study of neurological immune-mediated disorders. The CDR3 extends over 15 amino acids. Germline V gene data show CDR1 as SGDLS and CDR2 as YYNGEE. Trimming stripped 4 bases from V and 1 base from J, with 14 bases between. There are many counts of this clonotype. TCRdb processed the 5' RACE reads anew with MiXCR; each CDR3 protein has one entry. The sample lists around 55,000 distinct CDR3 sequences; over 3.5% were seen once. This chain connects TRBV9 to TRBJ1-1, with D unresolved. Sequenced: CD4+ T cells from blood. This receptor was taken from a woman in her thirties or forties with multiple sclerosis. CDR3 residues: CASSTRPLGNTEAFF. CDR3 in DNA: TGTGCCAGCAGCACCCGGCCCCTGGGGAACACTGAAGCTTTCTTT.